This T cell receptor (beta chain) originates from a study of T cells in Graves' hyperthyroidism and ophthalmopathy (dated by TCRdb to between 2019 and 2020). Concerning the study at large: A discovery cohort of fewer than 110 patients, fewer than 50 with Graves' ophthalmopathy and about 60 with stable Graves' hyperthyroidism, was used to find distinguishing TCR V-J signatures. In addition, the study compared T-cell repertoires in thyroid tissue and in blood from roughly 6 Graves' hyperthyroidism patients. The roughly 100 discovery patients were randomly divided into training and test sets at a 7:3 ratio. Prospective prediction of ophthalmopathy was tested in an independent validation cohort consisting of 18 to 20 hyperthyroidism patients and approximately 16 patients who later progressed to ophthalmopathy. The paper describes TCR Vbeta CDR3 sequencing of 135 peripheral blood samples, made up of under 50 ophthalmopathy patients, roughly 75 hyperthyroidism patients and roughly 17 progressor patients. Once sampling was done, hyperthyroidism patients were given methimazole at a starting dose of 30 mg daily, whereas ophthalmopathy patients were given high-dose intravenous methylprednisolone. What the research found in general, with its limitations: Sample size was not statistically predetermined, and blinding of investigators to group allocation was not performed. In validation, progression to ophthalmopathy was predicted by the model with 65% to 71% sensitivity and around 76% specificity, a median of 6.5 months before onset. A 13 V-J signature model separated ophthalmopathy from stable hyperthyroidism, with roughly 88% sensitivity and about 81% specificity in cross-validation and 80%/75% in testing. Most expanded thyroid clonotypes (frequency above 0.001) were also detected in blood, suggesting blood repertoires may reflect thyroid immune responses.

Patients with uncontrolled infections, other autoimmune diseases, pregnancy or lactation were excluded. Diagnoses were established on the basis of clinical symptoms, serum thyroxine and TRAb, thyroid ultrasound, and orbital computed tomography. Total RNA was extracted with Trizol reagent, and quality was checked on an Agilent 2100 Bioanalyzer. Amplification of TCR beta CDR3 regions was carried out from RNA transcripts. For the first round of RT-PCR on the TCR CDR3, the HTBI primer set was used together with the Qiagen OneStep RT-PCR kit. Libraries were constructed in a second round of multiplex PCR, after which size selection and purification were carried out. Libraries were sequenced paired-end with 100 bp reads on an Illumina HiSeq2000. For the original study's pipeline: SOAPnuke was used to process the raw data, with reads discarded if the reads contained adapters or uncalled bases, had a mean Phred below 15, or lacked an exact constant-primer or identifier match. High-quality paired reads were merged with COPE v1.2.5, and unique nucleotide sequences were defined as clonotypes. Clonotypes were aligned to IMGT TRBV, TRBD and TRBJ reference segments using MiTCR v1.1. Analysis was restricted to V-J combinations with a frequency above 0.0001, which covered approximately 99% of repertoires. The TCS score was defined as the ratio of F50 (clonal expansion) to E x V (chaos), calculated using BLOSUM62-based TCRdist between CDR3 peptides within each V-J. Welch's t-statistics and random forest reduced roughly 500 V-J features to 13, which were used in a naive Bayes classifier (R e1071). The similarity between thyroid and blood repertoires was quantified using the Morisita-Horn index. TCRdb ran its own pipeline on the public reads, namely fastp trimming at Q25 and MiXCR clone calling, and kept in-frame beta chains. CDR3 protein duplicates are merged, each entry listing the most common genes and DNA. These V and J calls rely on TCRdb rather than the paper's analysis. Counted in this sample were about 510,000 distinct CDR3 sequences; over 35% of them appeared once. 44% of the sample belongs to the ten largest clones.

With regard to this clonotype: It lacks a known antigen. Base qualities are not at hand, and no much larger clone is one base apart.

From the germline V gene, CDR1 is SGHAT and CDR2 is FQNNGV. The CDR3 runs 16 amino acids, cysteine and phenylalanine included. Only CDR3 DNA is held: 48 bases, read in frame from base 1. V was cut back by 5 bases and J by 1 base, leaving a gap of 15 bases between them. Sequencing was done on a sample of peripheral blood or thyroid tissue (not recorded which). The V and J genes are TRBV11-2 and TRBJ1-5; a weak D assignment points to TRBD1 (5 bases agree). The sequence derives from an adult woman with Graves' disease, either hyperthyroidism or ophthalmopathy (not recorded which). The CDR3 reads CASSPAGMGSNQPQHF. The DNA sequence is TGTGCCAGCAGCCCAGCAGGGATGGGGAGCAATCAGCCCCAGCATTTT. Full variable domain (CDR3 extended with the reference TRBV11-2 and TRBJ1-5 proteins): EAGVAQSPRYKIIEKRQSVAFWCNPISGHATLYWYQQILGQGPKLLIQFQNNGVVDDSQLPKDRFSAERLKGVDSTLKIQPAKLEDSAVYLCASSPAGMGSNQPQHFGDGTRLSIL.